This TCR beta chain came from a study of blood T cell repertoires in COVID-19. Study in general: Acute-phase and convalescent COVID-19 samples originated in the United States, Italy and Spain. From T cells, B-cell-depleted T cells, or PBMCs came the material, which was cDNA or gDNA.

Deletions cut 2 bases from V and 5 bases from J, with 16 bases between. CDR3 length: 16 residues. Germline lookup yields CDR1 SGHTA and CDR2 FQGNSA. In the authors' methods: From reference gene primer amplification, estimates of nucleated cell counts were derived. TCRdb's table, derived via immunoSEQ multiplex PCR, lists solely in-frame clones and lacks some. D and trimming come from the DNA, and the V and J calls and clone size come from that table. The sample lists 130,000 or so clones, around 85% occurring once. This chain links TRBV7-2 with TRBJ2-1; D is possibly TRBD2 (6 bases). Sequencing used peripheral blood. The source is a man aged 60-69 years with acute or convalescent COVID-19. The CDR3 reads CASSLSGTGFNNEQFF. Here the CDR3 DNA reads TGTGCCAGCAGCTTATCCGGGACTGGCTTCAACAATGAGCAGTTCTTC.